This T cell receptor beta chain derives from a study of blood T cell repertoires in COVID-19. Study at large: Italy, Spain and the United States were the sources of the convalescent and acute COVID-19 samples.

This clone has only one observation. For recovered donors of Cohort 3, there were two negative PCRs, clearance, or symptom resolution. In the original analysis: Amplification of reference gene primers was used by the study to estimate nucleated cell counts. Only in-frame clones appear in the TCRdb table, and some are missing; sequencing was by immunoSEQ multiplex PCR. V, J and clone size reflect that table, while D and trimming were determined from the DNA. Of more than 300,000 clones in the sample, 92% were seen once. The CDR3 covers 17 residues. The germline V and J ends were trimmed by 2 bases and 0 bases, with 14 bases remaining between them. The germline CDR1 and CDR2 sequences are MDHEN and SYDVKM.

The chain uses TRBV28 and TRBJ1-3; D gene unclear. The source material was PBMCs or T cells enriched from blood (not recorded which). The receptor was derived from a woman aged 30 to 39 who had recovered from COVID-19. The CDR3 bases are TGTGCCAGCAGTTTAAGGTTGGACTCTTTCTCTGGAAACACCATATATTTT. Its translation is CASSLRLDSFSGNTIYF.